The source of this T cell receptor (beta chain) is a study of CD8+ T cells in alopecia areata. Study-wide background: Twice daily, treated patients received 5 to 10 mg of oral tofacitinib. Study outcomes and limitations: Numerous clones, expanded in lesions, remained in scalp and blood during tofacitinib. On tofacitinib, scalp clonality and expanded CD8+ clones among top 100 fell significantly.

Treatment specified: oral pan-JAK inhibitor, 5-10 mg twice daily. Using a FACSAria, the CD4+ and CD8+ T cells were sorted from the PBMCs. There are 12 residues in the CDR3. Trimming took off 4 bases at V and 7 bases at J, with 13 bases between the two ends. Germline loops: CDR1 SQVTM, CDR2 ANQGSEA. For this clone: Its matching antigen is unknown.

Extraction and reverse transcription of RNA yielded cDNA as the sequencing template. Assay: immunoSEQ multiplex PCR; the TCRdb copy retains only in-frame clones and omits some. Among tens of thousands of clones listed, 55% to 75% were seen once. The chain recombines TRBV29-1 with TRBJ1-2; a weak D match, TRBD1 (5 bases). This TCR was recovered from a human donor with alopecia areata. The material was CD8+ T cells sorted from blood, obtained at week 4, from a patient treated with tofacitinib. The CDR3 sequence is CSVVQGSSGYTF. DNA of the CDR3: TGCAGCGTTGTGCAGGGTTCAAGTGGCTACACCTTC. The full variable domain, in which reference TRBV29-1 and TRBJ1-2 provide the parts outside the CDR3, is SAVISQKPSRDICQRGTSLTIQCQVDSQVTMMFWYRQQPGQSLTLIATANQGSEATYESGFVIDKFPISRPNLTFSTLTVSNMSPEDSSIYLCSVVQGSSGYTFGSGTRLTVV.